This paragraph covers one T cell receptor beta chain sequence. Its matching antigen is unknown. A much larger clone differs from this one at a single base, so this may be a read error. The authors drew about 10 milliliters of peripheral blood from each donor. This sample is drawn from a study of blood T cells in healthy people across ages. Study summary: There was about one barcoded beta molecule captured by template switching per two T cells. The study, taken as a whole, reports: Long-lived donors carried more naive CD4+ cells and greater diversity than aged donors. The study regarded diversity estimates from one million T cells as underestimates.

For the second PCR, which ran for about 6 to 12 cycles, a sample-barcoded 5' primer and a J-beta primer mix were used. MiXCR, applied by TCRdb to the 5' RACE reads, yields one record per CDR3 protein. The sample consists of around 900,000 distinct CDR3 sequences, under 35% of them appearing once. CDR3 length: 14 amino acids. Germline-derived CDR1 and CDR2 are SGHNT and YYREEE (reference sequence). V shed 0 bases and J 11 bases; nucleotides not matched to a gene: 9. The chain combines TRBV5-4 with TRBJ2-5; 8 bases line up with TRBD1. The source of this sequence is a woman of 80 years or more in good health. Sequenced: blood. CDR3: CASSLGGTGEEQYF. CDR3 DNA sequence: TGTGCCAGCAGCTTGGGGGGGACAGGTGAGGAGCAGTACTTC.